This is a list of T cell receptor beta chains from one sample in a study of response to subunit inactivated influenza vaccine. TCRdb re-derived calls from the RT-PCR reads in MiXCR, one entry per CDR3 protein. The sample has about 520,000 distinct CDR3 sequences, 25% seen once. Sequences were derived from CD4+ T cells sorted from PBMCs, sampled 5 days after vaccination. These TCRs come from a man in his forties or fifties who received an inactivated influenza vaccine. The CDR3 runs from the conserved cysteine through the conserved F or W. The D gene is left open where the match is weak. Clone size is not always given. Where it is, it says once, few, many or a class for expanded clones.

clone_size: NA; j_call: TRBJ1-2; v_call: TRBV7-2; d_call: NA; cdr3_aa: CASSLEGGVGYTF; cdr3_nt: TGTGCCAGCAGCTTAGAGGGAGGGGTCGGCTACACCTTC
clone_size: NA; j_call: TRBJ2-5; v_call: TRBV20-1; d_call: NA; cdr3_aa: CSASDSAQETQYF; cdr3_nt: TGCAGTGCATCGGACAGTGCCCAAGAGACCCAGTACTTC
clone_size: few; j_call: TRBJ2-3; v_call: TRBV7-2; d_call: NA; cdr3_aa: CASSLASTDPDTQYF; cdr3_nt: TGTGCCAGCAGCTTAGCTTCGACAGATCCAGATACGCAGTATTTT
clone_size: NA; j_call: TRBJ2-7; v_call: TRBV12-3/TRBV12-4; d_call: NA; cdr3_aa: CASSSTSTANEQYF; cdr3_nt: TGTGCCAGCAGTTCTACCAGCACGGCTAACGAGCAGTACTTC
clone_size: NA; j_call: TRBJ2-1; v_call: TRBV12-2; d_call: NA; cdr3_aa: CASRNRSGEYNLDNEQFF; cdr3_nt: TGTGCAAGTCGCAACCGTAGCGGGGAGTACAACTTAGACAATGAGCAGTTCTTC
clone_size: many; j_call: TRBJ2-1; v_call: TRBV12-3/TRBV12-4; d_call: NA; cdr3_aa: CASSLVGRNEQFF; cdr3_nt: TGTGCCAGCAGTTTAGTCGGTCGGAATGAGCAGTTCTTC
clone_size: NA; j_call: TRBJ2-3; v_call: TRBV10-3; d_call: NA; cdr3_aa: CAIMGPAITDTQYF; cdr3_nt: TGTGCCATCATGGGCCCCGCAATCACAGATACGCAGTATTTT
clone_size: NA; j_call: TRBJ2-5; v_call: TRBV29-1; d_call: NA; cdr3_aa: CSVGTPRGETQYF; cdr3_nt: TGCAGCGTGGGGACACCGAGGGGGGAGACCCAGTACTTC
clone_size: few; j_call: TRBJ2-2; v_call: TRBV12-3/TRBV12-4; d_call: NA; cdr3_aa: CASSSGTAPNTGELFF; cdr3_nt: TGTGCCAGCAGTTCCGGGACCGCTCCGAACACCGGGGAGCTGTTTTTT
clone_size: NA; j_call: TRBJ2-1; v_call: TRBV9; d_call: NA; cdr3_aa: CASSVGDNEQFF; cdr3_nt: TGTGCCAGCAGCGTAGGGGACAATGAGCAGTTCTTC
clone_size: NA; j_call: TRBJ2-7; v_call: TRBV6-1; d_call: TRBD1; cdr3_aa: CASSERGQQPSEQYF; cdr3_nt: TGTGCCAGCAGTGAAAGGGGACAGCAGCCCTCCGAGCAGTACTTC
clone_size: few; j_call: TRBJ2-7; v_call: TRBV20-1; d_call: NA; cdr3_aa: CSAPGQTYEQYF; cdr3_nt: TGCAGTGCTCCTGGACAGACCTACGAGCAGTACTTC
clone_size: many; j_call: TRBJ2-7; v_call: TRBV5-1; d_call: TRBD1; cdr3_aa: CASSLGQGSYEQYF; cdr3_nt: TGCGCCAGCAGCTTGGGACAGGGGAGCTACGAGCAGTACTTC
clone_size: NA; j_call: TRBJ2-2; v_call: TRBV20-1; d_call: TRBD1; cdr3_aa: CSARDRGARELFF; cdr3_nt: TGCAGTGCACGGGACAGGGGAGCCAGGGAGCTGTTTTTT
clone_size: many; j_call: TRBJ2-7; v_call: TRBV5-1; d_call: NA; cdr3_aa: CASSLDYEQYF; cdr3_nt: TGTGCCAGCAGCTTAGACTACGAGCAGTACTTC
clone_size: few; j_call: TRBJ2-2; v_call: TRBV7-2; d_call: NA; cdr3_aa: CASSLIGGTGELFF; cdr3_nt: TGTGCCAGCAGCTTAATTGGGGGCACCGGGGAGCTGTTTTTT
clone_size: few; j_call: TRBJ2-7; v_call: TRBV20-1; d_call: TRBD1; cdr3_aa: CSAGGQGPDEQYF; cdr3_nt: TGCAGTGCGGGGGGACAGGGGCCCGACGAGCAGTACTTC
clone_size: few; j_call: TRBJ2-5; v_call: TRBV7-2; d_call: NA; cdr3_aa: CASSRSAGTQETQYF; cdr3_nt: TGTGCCAGCAGCCGCAGCGCCGGGACCCAAGAGACCCAGTACTTC
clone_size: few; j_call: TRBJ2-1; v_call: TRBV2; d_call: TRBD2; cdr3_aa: CASRVTSGVYNEQFF; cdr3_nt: TGTGCCAGCAGGGTGACTAGCGGGGTTTACAATGAGCAGTTCTTC
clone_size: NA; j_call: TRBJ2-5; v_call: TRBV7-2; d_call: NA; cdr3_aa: CASSSGQRRTETQYF; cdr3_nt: TGTGCCAGCAGCTCAGGACAGCGCCGCACGGAGACCCAGTACTTC
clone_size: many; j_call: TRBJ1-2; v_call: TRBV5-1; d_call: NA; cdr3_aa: CASSSGPKEKRSYTF; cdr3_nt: TGCGCCAGCAGCTCGGGACCCAAAGAAAAGAGAAGCTACACCTTC
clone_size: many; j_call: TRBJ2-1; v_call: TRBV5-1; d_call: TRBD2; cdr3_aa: CASSPTSGRYNEQFF; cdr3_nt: TGCGCCAGCAGCCCGACTAGCGGGAGATACAATGAGCAGTTCTTC
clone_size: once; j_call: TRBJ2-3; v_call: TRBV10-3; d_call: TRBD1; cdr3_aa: CAISETGQGADTEYF; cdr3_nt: TGTGCCATCAGTGAGACGGGACAGGGGGCAGATACGGAGTATTTT
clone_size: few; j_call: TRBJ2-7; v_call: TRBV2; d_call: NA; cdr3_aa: CASSDSGAEQYF; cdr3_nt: TGTGCCAGCAGTGATTCAGGGGCCGAGCAGTACTTC
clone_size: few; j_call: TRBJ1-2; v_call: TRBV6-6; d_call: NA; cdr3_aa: CASSSSGGYGYTF; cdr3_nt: TGTGCCAGCAGTTCCTCCGGGGGGTATGGCTACACCTTC
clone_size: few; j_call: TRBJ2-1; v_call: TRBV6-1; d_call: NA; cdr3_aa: CASRERDLSDEQFF; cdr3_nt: TGTGCCAGCAGGGAAAGGGACCTTTCGGATGAGCAGTTCTTC
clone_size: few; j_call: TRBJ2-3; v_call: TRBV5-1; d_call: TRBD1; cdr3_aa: CASSLYRGPLEDTQYF; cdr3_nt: TGCGCCAGCAGCCTCTACAGGGGGCCCTTGGAAGATACGCAGTATTTT
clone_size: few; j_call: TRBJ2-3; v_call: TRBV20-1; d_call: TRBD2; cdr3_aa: CSARGGADTQYF; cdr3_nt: TGCAGTGCTAGGGGGGGGGCAGATACGCAGTATTTT
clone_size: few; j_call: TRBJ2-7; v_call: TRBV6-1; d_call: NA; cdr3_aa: CASTAGTRPYEQYF; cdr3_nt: TGTGCCAGCACCGCCGGGACAAGACCCTACGAGCAGTACTTC
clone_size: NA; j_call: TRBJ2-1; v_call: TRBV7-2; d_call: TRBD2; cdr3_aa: CASSLVSSGRFGNEQFF; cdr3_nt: TGTGCCAGCAGCTTAGTTAGTAGCGGGAGGTTTGGTAATGAGCAGTTCTTC
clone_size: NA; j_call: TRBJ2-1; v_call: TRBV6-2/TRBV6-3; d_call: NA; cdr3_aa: CASSYRRGLGDNEQFF; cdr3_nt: TGTGCCAGCAGTTACAGACGGGGCCTTGGAGACAATGAGCAGTTCTTC
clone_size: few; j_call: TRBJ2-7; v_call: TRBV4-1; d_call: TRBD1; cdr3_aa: CASSQTGTGLRSYEQYF; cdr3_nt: TGCGCCAGCAGCCAGACAGGGACAGGTCTTAGGTCCTACGAGCAGTACTTC
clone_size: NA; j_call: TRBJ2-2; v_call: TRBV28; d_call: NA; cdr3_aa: CASRSGTRTGELFF; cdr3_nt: TGTGCCAGCAGATCCGGGACCCGCACCGGGGAGCTGTTTTTT
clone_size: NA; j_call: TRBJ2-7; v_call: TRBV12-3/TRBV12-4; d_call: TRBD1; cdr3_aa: CASSLTWDSPLAYEQYF; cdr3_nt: TGTGCCAGCAGTCTTACTTGGGACAGCCCGCTAGCCTACGAGCAGTACTTC
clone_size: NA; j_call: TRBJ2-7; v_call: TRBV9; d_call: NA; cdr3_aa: CASSVDGGMSYEQYF; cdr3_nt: TGTGCCAGCAGCGTAGACGGGGGTATGTCCTACGAGCAGTACTTC
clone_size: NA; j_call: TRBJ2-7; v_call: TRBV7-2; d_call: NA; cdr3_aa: CASSLGLWDKTQYF; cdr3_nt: TGTGCCAGCAGCTTAGGTCTATGGGACAAAACCCAGTACTTC
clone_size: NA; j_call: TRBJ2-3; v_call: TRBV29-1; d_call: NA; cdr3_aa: CSVVRPPTDTQYF; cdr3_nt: TGCAGCGTAGTCAGACCCCCCACAGATACGCAGTATTTT
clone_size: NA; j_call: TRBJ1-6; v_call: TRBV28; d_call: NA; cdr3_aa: CASSLKQFQPFF; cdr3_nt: TGTGCCAGCAGTTTAAAACAGTTCCAGCCGTTCTTT
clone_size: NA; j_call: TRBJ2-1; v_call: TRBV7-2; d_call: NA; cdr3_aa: CASSLVSGGSYNEQFF; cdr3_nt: TGTGCCAGCAGCTTAGTTAGCGGAGGCTCCTACAATGAGCAGTTCTTC
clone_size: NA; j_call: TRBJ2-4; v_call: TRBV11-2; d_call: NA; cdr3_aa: CASSLDLGVAKNIQYF; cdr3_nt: TGTGCCAGCAGCTTAGATTTGGGGGTGGCCAAAAACATTCAGTACTTC
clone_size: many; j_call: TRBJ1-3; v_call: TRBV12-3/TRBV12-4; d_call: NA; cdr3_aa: CASTRGGNTIYF; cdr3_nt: TGTGCCAGCACTAGGGGGGGAAACACCATATATTTT
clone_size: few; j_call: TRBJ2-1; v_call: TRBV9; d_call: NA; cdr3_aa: CASSVGGGSPSYNEQFF; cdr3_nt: TGTGCCAGCAGCGTAGGCGGCGGCTCCCCCTCCTACAATGAGCAGTTCTTC
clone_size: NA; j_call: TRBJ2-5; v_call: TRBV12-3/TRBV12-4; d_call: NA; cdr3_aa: CASAPGDQETQYF; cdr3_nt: TGTGCCAGCGCCCCCGGGGACCAAGAGACCCAGTACTTC
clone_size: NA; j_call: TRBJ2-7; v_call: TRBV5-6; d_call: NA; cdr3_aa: CASSFVGGLGGDAYEQYF; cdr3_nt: TGTGCCAGCAGCTTTGTTGGTGGTTTAGGTGGGGACGCCTACGAGCAGTACTTC
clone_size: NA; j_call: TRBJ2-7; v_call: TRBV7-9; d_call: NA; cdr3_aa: CASSISGGAPGEQYF; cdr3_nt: TGTGCCAGCAGCATAAGTGGGGGGGCTCCGGGGGAGCAGTACTTC
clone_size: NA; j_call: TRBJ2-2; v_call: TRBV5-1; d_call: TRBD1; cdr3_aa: CASSLGQGRATGELFF; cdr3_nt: TGCGCCAGCAGCTTAGGACAGGGGCGAGCCACCGGGGAGCTGTTTTTT
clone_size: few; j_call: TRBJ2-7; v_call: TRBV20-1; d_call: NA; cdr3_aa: CSARYEWGPPHYEQYF; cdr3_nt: TGCAGTGCAAGATACGAGTGGGGACCCCCACACTACGAGCAGTACTTC
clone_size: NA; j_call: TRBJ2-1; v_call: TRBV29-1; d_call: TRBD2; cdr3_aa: CSSSTGPTSSGRALSYNEQFF; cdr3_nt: TGCAGCTCCTCGACAGGACCTACTTCTAGCGGGAGGGCGCTTTCCTACAATGAGCAGTTCTTC
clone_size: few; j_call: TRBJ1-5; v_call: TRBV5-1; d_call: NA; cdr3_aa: CASSFYIRAGRDSNQPQHF; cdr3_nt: TGCGCCAGCAGCTTTTATATTCGTGCAGGACGAGATAGCAATCAGCCCCAGCATTTT
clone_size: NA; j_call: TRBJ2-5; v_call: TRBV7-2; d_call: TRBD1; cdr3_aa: CASSGQGSPQYF; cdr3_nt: TGTGCCAGCAGCGGACAGGGTTCCCCCCAGTACTTC
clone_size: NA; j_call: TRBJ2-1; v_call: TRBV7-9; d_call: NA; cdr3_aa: CASSLGRGVYNEQFF; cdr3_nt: TGTGCCAGCAGCTTAGGGAGGGGGGTATACAATGAGCAGTTCTTC
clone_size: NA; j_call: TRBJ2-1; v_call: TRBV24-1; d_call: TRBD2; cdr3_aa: CATSDFSGGASINEQFF; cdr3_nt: TGTGCCACCAGTGATTTTAGCGGGGGGGCCTCGATCAATGAGCAGTTCTTC
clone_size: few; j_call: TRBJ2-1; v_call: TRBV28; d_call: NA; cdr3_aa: CASLKGTYNEQFF; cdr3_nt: TGTGCCAGCCTTAAAGGGACCTACAATGAGCAGTTCTTC
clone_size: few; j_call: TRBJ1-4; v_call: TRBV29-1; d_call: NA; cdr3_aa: CSVAKGHNEKLFF; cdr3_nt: TGCAGCGTTGCAAAGGGGCATAATGAAAAACTGTTTTTT
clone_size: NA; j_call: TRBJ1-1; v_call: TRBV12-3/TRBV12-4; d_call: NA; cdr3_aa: CASRRGRATEAFF; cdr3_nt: TGTGCCAGCAGGCGGGGACGGGCCACTGAAGCTTTCTTT
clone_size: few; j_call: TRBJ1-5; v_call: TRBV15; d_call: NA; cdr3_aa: CATSWGSNQPQHF; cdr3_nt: TGTGCCACCAGCTGGGGCTCGAATCAGCCCCAGCATTTT
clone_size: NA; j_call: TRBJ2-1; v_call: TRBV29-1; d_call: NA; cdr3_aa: CSVGAANNEQFF; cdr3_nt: TGCAGCGTTGGTGCGGCAAACAATGAGCAGTTCTTC